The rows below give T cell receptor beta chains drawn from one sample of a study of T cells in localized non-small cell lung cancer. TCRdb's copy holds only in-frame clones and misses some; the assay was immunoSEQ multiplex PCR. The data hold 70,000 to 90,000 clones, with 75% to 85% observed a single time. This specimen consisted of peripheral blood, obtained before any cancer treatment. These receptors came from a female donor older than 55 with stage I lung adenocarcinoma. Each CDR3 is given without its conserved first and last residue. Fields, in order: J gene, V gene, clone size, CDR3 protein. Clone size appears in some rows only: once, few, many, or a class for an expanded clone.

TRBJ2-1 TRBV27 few ASSLLRRTGSYNEQF
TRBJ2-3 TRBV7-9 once ASSLDSRAVDTQY
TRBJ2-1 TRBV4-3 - ASSQDLGTGNEQF
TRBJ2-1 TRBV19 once ASSMGRTRNNEQF
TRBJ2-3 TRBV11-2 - ASSLGYTDTQY
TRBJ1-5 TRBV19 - ASSDSVYSNQPQH
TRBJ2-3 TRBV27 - ASSLRGTVTDTQY
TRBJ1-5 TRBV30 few AWSVGPRVGQPQH
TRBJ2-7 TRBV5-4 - ASSLALNYEQY
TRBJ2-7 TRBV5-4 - ASSVIGGEQY